One T cell receptor beta chain is described in this entry. The CDR3 runs 16 residues. V lost 1 base, J lost 3 bases, and 16 bases lay in between. Germline assignment: CDR1 SGHRS and CDR2 YFSETQ. Only in-frame clones appear in the TCRdb table, and some are missing; sequencing was by immunoSEQ multiplex PCR. The sample includes around 300,000 clones, 90% of them seen just once. This record comes from a study of blood T cell repertoires in COVID-19. In the study overall: The cDNA or gDNA used as material had been derived from T cells, B-cell-depleted T cells, or PBMCs.

The source of this sequence is a woman in her twenties or thirties with COVID-19, enrolled during active disease. Sequencing was performed on peripheral blood. The gene calls are TRBV5-1 and TRBJ1-1; D not resolved. The DNA of the CDR3 is TGCGCCAGCAGCTTGTCAGTTCCCGCTGTGGACACTGAAGCTTTCTTT. Translating it yields CASSLSVPAVDTEAFF.